Sequencing of this TCR beta chain was carried out in a study of blood T cell repertoires in COVID-19. Overall study context: Some COVID-19 samples were acute and others convalescent; all came from the United States, Italy and Spain. T cells, B-cell-depleted T cells, or PBMCs supplied cDNA or gDNA.

Germline CDR1 MNHEY, CDR2 SVGAGI. The CDR3 contains 15 residues. V dropped 6 bases and J dropped 6; count of bases not matched to a gene: 7. Authors' methods: Cell counts per sample came from amplifying reference gene primers. TCRdb's copy holds only in-frame clones and misses some; the assay was immunoSEQ multiplex PCR. V, J and clone size derive from that table, while D and trimming were established from the DNA sequence. Of fewer than 85,000 clones listed, more than 75% are singletons. The specimen sequenced was peripheral blood. This chain links TRBV6-5 with TRBJ1-6, with 8 bases aligning to TRBD1. This clonotype was sampled from a woman of 80 years or more with active or convalescent COVID-19. The CDR3 is CASRPDRGFNSPLHF. In DNA, the CDR3 is TGTGCCAGCAGACCAGACAGGGGCTTTAATTCACCCCTCCACTTT.